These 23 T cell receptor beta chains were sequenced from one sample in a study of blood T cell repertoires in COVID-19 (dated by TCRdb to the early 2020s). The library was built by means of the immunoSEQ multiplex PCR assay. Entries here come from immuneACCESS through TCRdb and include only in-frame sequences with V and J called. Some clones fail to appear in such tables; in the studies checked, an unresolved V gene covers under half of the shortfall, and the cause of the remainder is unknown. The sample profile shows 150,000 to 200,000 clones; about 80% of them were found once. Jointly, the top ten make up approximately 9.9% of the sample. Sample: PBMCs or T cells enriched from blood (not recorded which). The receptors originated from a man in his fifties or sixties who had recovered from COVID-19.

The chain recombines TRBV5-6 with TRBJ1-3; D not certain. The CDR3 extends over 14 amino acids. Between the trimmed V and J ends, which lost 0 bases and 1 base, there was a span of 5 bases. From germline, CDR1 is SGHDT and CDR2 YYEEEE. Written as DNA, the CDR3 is TGTGCCAGCAGCTTGGACAGTTCTGGAAACACCATATATTTT. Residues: CASSLDSSGNTIYF.

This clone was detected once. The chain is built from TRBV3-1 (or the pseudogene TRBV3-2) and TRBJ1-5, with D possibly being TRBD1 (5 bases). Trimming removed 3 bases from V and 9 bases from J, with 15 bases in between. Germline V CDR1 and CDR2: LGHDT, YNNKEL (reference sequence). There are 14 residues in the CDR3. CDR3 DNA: TGTGCCAGCAGCCAGAAGATGGAGGGGAGGCCCCAGCATTTT. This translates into CASSQKMEGRPQHF.

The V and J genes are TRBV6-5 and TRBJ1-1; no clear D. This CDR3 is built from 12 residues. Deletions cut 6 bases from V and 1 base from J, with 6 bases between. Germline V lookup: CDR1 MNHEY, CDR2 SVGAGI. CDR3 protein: CASRRENTEAFF. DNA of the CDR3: TGTGCCAGCAGGCGGGAGAACACTGAAGCTTTCTTT.

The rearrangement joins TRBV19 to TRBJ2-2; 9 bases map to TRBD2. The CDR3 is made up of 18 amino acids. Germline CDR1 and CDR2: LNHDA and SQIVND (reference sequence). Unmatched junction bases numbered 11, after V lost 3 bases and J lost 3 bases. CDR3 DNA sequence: TGTGCCAGTAGTATCTACCTAGCGGGACCCGCGGACACCGGGGAGCTGTTTTTT. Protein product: CASSIYLAGPADTGELFF.

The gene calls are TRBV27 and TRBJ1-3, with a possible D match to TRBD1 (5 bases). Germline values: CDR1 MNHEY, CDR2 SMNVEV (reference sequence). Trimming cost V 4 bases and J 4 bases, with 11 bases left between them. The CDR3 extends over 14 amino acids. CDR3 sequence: CASSSQGWGNTIYF. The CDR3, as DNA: TGTGCCAGCAGTTCCCAGGGATGGGGAAACACCATATATTTT.

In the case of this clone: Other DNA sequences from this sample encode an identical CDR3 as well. CDR3 in DNA: TGTGCCAGTAGCCGCGGCTCCTACAATGAGCAGTTCTTC. This sequence encodes CASSRGSYNEQFF. This chain connects TRBV19 to TRBJ2-1; unclear D gene. Germline loops: CDR1 LNHDA, CDR2 SQIVND (reference sequence). Trimming took 6 bases from V and 0 from J, leaving 6 bases between them. This CDR3 region has 13 residues.

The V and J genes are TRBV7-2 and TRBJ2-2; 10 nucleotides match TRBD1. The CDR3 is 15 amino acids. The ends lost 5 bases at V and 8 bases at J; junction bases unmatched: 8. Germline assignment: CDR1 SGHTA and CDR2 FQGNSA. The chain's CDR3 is CASSQTGGGSGELFF. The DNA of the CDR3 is TGTGCCAGCAGCCAGACAGGGGGCGGGTCGGGGGAGCTGTTTTTT.

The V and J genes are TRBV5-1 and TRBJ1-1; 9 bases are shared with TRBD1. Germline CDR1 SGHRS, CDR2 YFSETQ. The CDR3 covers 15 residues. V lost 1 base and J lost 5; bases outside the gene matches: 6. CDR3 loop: CASSLKTGGGTEAFF. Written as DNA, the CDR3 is TGCGCCAGCAGCTTGAAGACAGGGGGAGGGACTGAAGCTTTCTTT.

The CDR3 coding sequence is TGTGCCAGCATTGCAACGGGAGGGCCGCATACGCAGTATTTT. Translation: CASIATGGPHTQYF. The J gene is TRBJ2-3, the V gene TRBV2; 8 positions match TRBD2. The CDR3 totals 14 residues. The V gene's germline CDR1 is SNHLY and CDR2 FYNNEI. Losses at the gene ends were 7 bases for V and 7 bases for J; bases not matched to a gene: 10.

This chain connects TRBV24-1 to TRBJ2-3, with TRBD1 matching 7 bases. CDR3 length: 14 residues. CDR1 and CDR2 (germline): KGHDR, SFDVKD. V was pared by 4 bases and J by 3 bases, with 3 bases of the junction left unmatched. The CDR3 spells CATSEPGQTDTQYF. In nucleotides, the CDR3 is TGTGCCACCAGTGAACCGGGACAGACAGATACGCAGTATTTT.

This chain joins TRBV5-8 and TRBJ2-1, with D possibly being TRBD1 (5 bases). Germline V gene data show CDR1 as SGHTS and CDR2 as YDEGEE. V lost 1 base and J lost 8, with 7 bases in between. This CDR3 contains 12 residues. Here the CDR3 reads CASSLIGDEQFF. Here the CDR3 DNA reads TGTGCCAGCAGCTTGATAGGGGATGAGCAGTTCTTC.

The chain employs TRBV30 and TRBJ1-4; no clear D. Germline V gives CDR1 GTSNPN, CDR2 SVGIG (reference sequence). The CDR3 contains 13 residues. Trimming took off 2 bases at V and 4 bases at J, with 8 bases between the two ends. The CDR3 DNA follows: TGTGCCTGGAGTAGGCAGGATAATGAAAAACTGTTTTTT. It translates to CAWSRQDNEKLFF.

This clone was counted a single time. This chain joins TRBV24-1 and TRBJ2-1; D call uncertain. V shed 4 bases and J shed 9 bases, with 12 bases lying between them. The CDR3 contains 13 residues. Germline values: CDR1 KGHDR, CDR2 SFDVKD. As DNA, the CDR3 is TGTGCCACCAGTGACCCGACTCGGATTGAGCAGTTCTTC. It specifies CATSDPTRIEQFF.

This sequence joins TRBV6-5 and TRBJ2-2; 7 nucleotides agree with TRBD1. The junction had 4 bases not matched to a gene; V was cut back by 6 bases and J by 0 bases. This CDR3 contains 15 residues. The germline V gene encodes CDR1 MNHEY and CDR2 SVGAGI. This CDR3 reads CASRWGQTNTGELFF. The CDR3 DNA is TGTGCCAGCAGATGGGGACAGACGAACACCGGGGAGCTGTTTTTT.

The CDR3 loop is CASSLEKAGGLGKNIQYF. The CDR3 DNA is TGCGCCAGCAGCTTGGAGAAAGCGGGAGGTCTAGGCAAAAACATTCAGTACTTC. The rearrangement uses TRBV5-1 and TRBJ2-4; 9 bases match TRBD2. Looked up from germline, CDR1 is SGHRS and CDR2 is YFSETQ. CDR3 length: 18 residues. The trim removed 0 bases at V and 3 bases at J, leaving 10 bases unmatched.

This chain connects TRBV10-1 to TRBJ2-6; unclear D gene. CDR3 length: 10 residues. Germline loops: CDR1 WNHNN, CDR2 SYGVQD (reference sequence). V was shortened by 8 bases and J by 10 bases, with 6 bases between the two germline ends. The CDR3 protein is CASPSNVLTF. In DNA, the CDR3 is TGCGCCAGCCCCTCGAACGTCCTGACTTTC.

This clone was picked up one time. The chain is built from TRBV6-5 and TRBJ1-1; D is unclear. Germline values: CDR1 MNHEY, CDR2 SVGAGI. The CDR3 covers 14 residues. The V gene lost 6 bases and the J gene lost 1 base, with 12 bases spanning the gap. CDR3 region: CASSSVRENTEAFF. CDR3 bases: TGTGCCAGCAGCTCTGTGAGGGAGAACACTGAAGCTTTCTTT.

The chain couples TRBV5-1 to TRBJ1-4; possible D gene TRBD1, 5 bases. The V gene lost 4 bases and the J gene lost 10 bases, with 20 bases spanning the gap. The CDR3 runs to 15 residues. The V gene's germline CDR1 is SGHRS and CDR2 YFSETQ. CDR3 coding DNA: TGCGCCAGCAGCCGCCGGGACTCCGGGCGTGGAAAACTGTTTTTT. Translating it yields CASSRRDSGRGKLFF.

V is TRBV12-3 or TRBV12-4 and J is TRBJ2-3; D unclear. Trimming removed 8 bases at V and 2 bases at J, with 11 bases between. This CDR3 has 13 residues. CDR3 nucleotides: TGTGCCAGCCATAGTTTGTTCACAGATACGCAGTATTTT. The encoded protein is CASHSLFTDTQYF.

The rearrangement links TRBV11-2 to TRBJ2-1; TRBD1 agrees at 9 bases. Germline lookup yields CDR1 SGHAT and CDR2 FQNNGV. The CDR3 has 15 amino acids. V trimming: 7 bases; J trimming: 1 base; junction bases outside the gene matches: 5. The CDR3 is CASTVGQGSYNEQFF. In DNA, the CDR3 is TGTGCCAGCACCGTAGGACAGGGGTCCTACAATGAGCAGTTCTTC.

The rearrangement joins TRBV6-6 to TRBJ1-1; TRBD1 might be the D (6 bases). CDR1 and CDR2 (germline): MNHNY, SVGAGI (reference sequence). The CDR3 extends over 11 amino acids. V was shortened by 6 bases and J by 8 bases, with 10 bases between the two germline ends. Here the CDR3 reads CASSRDREAFF. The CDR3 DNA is TGTGCCAGCAGCCGTGACAGGGAAGCTTTCTTT.

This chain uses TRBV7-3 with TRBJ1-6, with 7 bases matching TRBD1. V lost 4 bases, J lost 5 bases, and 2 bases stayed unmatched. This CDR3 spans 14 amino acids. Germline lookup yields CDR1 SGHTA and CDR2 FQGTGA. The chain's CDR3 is CASSSGTDNSPLHF. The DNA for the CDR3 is TGTGCCAGCAGCTCCGGGACAGATAATTCACCCCTCCACTTT.

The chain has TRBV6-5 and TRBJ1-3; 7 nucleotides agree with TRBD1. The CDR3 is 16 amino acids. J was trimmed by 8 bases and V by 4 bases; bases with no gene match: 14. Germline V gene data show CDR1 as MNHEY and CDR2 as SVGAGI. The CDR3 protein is CASSFSFRGVDDTIYF. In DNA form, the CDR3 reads TGTGCCAGCAGTTTCTCCTTCAGGGGGGTAGACGACACCATATATTTT.